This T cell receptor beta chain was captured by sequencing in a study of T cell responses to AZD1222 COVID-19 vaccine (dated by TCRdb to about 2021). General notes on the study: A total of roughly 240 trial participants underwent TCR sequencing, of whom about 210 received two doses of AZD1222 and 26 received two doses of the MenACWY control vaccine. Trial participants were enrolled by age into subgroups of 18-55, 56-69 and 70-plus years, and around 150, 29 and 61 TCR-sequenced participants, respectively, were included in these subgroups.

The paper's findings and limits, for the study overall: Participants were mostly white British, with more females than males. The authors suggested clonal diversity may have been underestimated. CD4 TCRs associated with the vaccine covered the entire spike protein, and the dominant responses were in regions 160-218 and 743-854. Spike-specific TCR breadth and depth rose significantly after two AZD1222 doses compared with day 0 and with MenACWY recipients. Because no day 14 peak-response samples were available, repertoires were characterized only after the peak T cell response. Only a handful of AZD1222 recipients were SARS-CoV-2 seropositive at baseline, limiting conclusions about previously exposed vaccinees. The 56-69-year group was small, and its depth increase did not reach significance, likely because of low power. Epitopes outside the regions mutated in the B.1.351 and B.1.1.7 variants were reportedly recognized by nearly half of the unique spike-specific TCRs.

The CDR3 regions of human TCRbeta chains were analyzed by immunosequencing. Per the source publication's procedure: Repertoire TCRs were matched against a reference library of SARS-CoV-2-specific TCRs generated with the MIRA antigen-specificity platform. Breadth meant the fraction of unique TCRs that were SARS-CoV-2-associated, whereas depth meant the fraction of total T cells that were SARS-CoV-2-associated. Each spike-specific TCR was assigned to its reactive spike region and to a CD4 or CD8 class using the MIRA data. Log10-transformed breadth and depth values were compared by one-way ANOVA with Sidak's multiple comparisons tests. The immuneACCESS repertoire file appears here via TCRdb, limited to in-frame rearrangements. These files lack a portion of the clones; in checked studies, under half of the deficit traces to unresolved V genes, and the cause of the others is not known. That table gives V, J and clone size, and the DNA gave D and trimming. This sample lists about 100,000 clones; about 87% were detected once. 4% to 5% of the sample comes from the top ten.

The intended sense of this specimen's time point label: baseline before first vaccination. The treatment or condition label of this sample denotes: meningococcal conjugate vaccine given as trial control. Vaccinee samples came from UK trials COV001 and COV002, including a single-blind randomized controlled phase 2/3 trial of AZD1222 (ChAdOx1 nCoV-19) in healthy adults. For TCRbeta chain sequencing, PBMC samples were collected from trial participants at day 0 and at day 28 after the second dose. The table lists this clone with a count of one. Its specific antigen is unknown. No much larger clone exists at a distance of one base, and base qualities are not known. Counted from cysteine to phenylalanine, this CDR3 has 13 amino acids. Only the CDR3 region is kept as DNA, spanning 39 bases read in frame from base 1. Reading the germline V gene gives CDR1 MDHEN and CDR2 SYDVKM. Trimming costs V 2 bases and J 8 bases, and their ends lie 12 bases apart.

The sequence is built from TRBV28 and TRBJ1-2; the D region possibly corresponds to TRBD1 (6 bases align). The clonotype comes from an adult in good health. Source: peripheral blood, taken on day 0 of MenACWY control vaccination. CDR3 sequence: CASSLEGGPGYTF. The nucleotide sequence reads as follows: TGTGCCAGCAGTTTAGAAGGGGGACCGGGCTACACCTTC.